The 26 T cell receptor beta chains reported below all come from one sample, sequenced in a study of blood T cell repertoires in COVID-19. Assay: immunoSEQ multiplex PCR; the TCRdb copy retains only in-frame clones and omits some. The sample contains tens of thousands of clones, almost 90% of which appear only once. The sequenced material came from peripheral blood. Receptors originate from a woman between 70 and 85 years old with acute or convalescent COVID-19.

The chain joins TRBV7-2 to TRBJ2-5; TRBD2 agrees at 12 bases. Trimming at V came to 2 bases and at J to 3 bases, leaving 4 bases not matched to a gene. This CDR3 comprises 16 residues. CDR1 is SGHTA and CDR2 is FQGNSA in the germline V gene. The CDR3: CASSLRASGGEETQYF. Written as DNA, the CDR3 is TGTGCCAGCAGCTTAAGGGCTAGCGGGGGGGAAGAGACCCAGTACTTC.

The rearrangement joins TRBV7-9 to TRBJ2-1, with unresolved D. With 8 bases removed from V and 4 bases from J, the gap between germline ends came to 15 bases. Germline loops: CDR1 SEHNR, CDR2 FQNEAQ (reference sequence). CDR3 length equals 14 residues. CDR3: CASFAAGPYNEQFF. In nucleotides, the CDR3 is TGTGCCAGCTTCGCAGCAGGCCCGTACAATGAGCAGTTCTTC.

The chain has TRBV14 and TRBJ2-1, with 9 bases aligning to TRBD1. The CDR3 runs to 14 residues. Trimming took 6 bases from V and 6 from J; bases not matched to a gene: 6. Germline V gene data show CDR1 as SGHDN and CDR2 as FVKESK. The DNA of the CDR3 is TGTGCCAGCAGAGGGACAGGGCTCGTCAATGAGCAGTTCTTC. It translates to CASRGTGLVNEQFF.

This clone has just a few counts. No DNA is shown, since the ends of the CDR3 on it are uncertain; the CDR3 is the one TCRdb lists. The chain joins TRBV3-1 (or the pseudogene TRBV3-2) to TRBJ2-7; TRBD2, the table's D call, lacks a check against the DNA. Both ends counted, the CDR3 spans 14 residues. CDR1 is LGHDT and CDR2 is YNNKEL in the germline V gene (reference sequence). CDR3 protein: CASSQDWASGSRYF.

V usage is TRBV5-1 and J usage is TRBJ2-1, with 7 bases that match TRBD2. The germline gives CDR1 SGHRS, CDR2 YFSETQ. Losses at the gene ends were 8 bases for V and 4 bases for J; bases not matched to a gene: 9. The CDR3 length is 14 residues. The CDR3: CASGEGVRYNEQFF. DNA for the CDR3: TGCGCCAGTGGGGAGGGAGTAAGGTACAATGAGCAGTTCTTC. The variable domain in full, with the rest retrieved from reference TRBV5-1 and TRBJ2-1, is KAGVTQTPRYLIKTRGQQVTLSCSPISGHRSVSWYQQTPGQGLQFLFEYFSETQRNKGNFPGRFSGRQFSNSRSEMNVSTLELGDSALYLCASGEGVRYNEQFFGPGTRLTVL.

CDR3 in DNA: TGTGCCAGCGGGAGGGCTGGCAATGAGCAGTTCTTC. Translated, it gives CASGRAGNEQFF. The chain has TRBV5-5 and TRBJ2-1, with 7 bases matching TRBD2. This CDR3 is 12 amino acids long. V shed 7 bases, J shed 6 bases, and the junction held 4 bases outside the gene matches. CDR1 and CDR2 from the germline V gene are SGHKS and YYEKEE (reference sequence).

A word on this clone: Other nucleotide sequences from this sample produce the same CDR3. The CDR3 protein is CASSEQAYSNQPQHF. CDR3 bases: TGTGCCAGCAGTGAACAGGCTTATAGCAATCAGCCCCAGCATTTT. The chain joins TRBV6-1 to TRBJ1-5; D gene uncertain. V lost 2 bases to trimming and J lost 0 bases, with 8 bases between them. Germline V gene sequence: CDR1 MNHNS, CDR2 SASEGT. This CDR3 region has 15 residues.

This clone has a single count. This chain joins TRBV13 and TRBJ2-7, with 13 bases fitting TRBD2. Germline trimming cut 5 bases from V and 2 bases from J; bases unmatched to any gene: 3. This CDR3 is built from 15 residues. Looked up from germline, CDR1 is PRHDT and CDR2 is FYEKMQ (reference sequence). In DNA form, the CDR3 reads TGTGCCAGCAGCCTGGGACTAGCGGGAACCTACGAGCAGTACTTC. Translated: CASSLGLAGTYEQYF.

CDR3 DNA sequence: TGTGCCAGCAGCTTACTCACAGGGGCCAACACAGATACGCAGTATTTT. Amino acid sequence: CASSLLTGANTDTQYF. The rearrangement links TRBV9 to TRBJ2-3; 7 bases match TRBD1. J lost 2 bases, V lost 4 bases, and 10 bases had no gene match. The CDR3 contains 16 residues. The germline gives CDR1 SGDLS, CDR2 YYNGEE.

The V and J genes are TRBV28 and TRBJ1-2, with 9 nucleotides matching TRBD1. There are 19 residues in the CDR3. Germline V gene sequence: CDR1 MDHEN, CDR2 SYDVKM. V gave up 4 bases and J gave up 2 bases; unmatched junction bases: 17. In DNA, the CDR3 is TGTGCCAGCAGTTCTCTCCAGGGACAGGGACAATACTCAAACTATGGCTACACCTTC. It translates to CASSSLQGQGQYSNYGYTF.

This chain uses TRBV10-1 with TRBJ1-3; D is unclear. The CDR3 runs 14 residues. Trimming took 4 bases from V and 0 from J, leaving 7 bases between them. Germline values: CDR1 WNHNN, CDR2 SYGVQD (reference sequence). The CDR3 here is CASSAQISGNTIYF. For the CDR3, the DNA is TGCGCCAGCAGTGCCCAGATCTCTGGAAACACCATATATTTT.

This clone was detected only a few times. V gene TRBV7-8 combines with J gene TRBJ2-4, with 9 nucleotides matching TRBD1. Germline CDR1 is SGHVS and CDR2 is FQNEAQ. The CDR3 is made up of 17 amino acids. V shed 4 bases and J 4 bases; nucleotides not matched to a gene: 11. In DNA form, the CDR3 reads TGTGCCAGCAGCTCGCGACGACAGGGGGTAGGAAAAAACATTCAGTACTTC. This sequence encodes CASSSRRQGVGKNIQYF.

V gene TRBV19 combines with J gene TRBJ2-7, with D perhaps matching TRBD1 (5 bases). CDR3 length equals 15 residues. Germline CDR1 is LNHDA and CDR2 is SQIVND (reference sequence). The V end lost 5 bases, the J end lost 5 bases, and 19 bases lay between the germline ends. The CDR3: CASSFTGKAGNEQYF. In DNA, the CDR3 is TGTGCCAGTAGTTTTACAGGAAAAGCTGGGAACGAGCAGTACTTC.

The J gene is TRBJ2-2, the V gene TRBV25-1; TRBD2 might be the D (6 bases). Trimming pared 4 bases from V and 4 bases from J, leaving 10 bases between. The CDR3 is made up of 14 amino acids. Germline assignment: CDR1 MGHDK and CDR2 SYGVNS. The CDR3 loop reads CASSGGDRTGELFF. The DNA for the CDR3 is TGTGCCAGCAGTGGCGGGGACCGCACCGGGGAGCTGTTTTTT.

This clone was observed a few times. The J gene is TRBJ2-7, the V gene TRBV7-9, with a possible D match to TRBD2 (6 bases). The CDR3 runs 13 residues. Germline CDR1 SEHNR, CDR2 FQNEAQ (reference sequence). Trimming shortened V by 4 bases and J by 4 bases, and 11 bases separated the two germline ends. Here the CDR3 reads CASSYLSGYEQYF. CDR3 nucleotide sequence: TGTGCCAGCAGCTACCTTAGCGGTTACGAGCAGTACTTC.

The chain has TRBV15 and TRBJ2-2, with 9 nucleotides matching TRBD2. The CDR3 consists of 17 residues. Germline-derived CDR1 and CDR2 are LNHNV and YYDKDF (reference sequence). Trimming took 0 bases from V and 2 from J; bases not matched to a gene: 4. CDR3 loop: CATSRDWTSANTGELFF. CDR3 in DNA: TGTGCCACCAGCAGAGATTGGACTAGCGCTAACACCGGGGAGCTGTTTTTT.

This clone was counted only a few times. The chain joins TRBV5-4 to TRBJ2-1, with 14 bases that match TRBD2. This CDR3 has 15 residues. The germline CDR1 and CDR2 sequences are SGHNT and YYREEE (reference sequence). The trim removed 4 bases at V and 10 bases at J, leaving 7 bases unmatched. In nucleotides, the CDR3 is TGTGCCAGCAGCCCCCGGACTAGCGGGGGGTTGGAGCAGTTCTTC. Its translation: CASSPRTSGGLEQFF.

The J gene is TRBJ2-5, the V gene TRBV5-6; D is undetermined. The length of the CDR3 is 14 residues. The ends were cut back, 1 base at V and 1 base at J, with 8 bases in the middle. In germline, CDR1 is SGHDT, CDR2 YYEEEE. This CDR3 reads CASSLSGSQETQYF. CDR3 in DNA: TGTGCCAGCAGCTTGTCTGGCAGCCAAGAGACCCAGTACTTC.

The chain has TRBV18 and TRBJ1-1; unclear D gene. The germline CDR1 and CDR2 sequences are KGHSH and LQKENI. The length of the CDR3 is 13 residues. The V end lost 2 bases, the J end lost 3 bases, and 7 bases lay between the germline ends. The CDR3 sequence is CASSPSTDTEAFF. CDR3 DNA: TGTGCCAGCTCACCATCAACGGACACTGAAGCTTTCTTT.

Notes on this clone: The germline gene is not matched at one end of the junction; a read error may be the cause. The gene calls are TRBV3-1 (or the pseudogene TRBV3-2) and TRBJ2-5; D remains unclear. CDR1 LGHDT and CDR2 YNNKEL come from the germline V gene (reference sequence). This CDR3 is built from 14 residues. The CDR3 DNA is TGTGCCAGCAGCCAAGATTGGTTGAGAGAGAACCAGTACTTC. This sequence encodes CASSQDWLRENQYF.

In this sample, this clone turned up a few times. The genes are TRBV19 and TRBJ2-2, with a possible D match to TRBD1 (6 bases). Trimming shortened V by 4 bases and J by 1 base, and 7 bases separated the two germline ends. The CDR3 runs to 14 residues. The germline V gene encodes CDR1 LNHDA and CDR2 SQIVND (reference sequence). The CDR3 DNA sequence: TGTGCCAGTAGTAGCAGGGGGAACACCGGGGAGCTGTTTTTT. This gives the protein CASSSRGNTGELFF.

This chain links TRBV27 with TRBJ2-7; 8 bases map to TRBD1. This CDR3 spans 14 amino acids. Germline lookup yields CDR1 MNHEY and CDR2 SMNVEV (reference sequence). Trimming cost V 3 bases and J 3 bases; bases outside gene matches: 4. DNA of the CDR3: TGTGCCAGCAGTTTCCGACAGGGGATCTACGAGCAGTACTTC. Amino acids: CASSFRQGIYEQYF.

This chain links TRBV27 with TRBJ2-6, with D possibly being TRBD1 (5 bases). The CDR3 consists of 14 residues. Trimming shortened V by 7 bases and J by 2 bases, and 9 bases separated the two germline ends. CDR1 is MNHEY and CDR2 is SMNVEV in the germline V gene (reference sequence). The CDR3 coding sequence is TGTGCCAGCATGTTCAGGGCTGGGGCCAACGTCCTGACTTTC. This sequence encodes CASMFRAGANVLTF.

This chain uses TRBV6-5 with TRBJ2-5, with 13 bases aligning to TRBD2. After removal of 4 bases from V and 2 bases from J, the junction contained 1 base not matched to a gene. This CDR3 has 15 amino acids. Germline V gene sequence: CDR1 MNHEY, CDR2 SVGAGI. This CDR3 is CASSLLAGGQETQYF. CDR3 coding DNA: TGTGCCAGCAGTTTACTAGCGGGAGGGCAAGAGACCCAGTACTTC.

CDR3 nucleotide sequence: TGTGCCAGCAGCCATGGGGACAGACTGAACACCGGGGAGCTGTTTTTT. This codes for CASSHGDRLNTGELFF. This chain joins TRBV27 and TRBJ2-2; 7 bases are a match to TRBD1. Looked up from germline, CDR1 is MNHEY and CDR2 is SMNVEV (reference sequence). This CDR3 region has 16 residues. Trimming took 6 bases from V and 1 from J; bases not matched to a gene: 8.

V gene TRBV25-1 combines with J gene TRBJ1-6, with 8 bases lining up with TRBD1. Looked up from germline, CDR1 is MGHDK and CDR2 is SYGVNS. The CDR3 runs to 15 residues. Unmatched junction bases numbered 2, after V lost 1 base and J lost 6 bases. The CDR3 DNA sequence: TGTGCCAGCAGTGAATTCGGACAGGGTAATTCACCCCTCCACTTT. This encodes CASSEFGQGNSPLHF. Full variable domain (missing parts from reference TRBV25-1 and TRBJ1-6): EADIYQTPRYLVIGTGKKITLECSQTMGHDKMYWYQQDPGMELHLIHYSYGVNSTEKGDLSSESTVSRIRTEHFPLTLESARPSHTSQYLCASSEFGQGNSPLHFGNGTRLTVT.